This entry lists 14 T cell receptor beta chains sequenced from one sample in a study of T cell responses to AZD1222 COVID-19 vaccine. The method was immunoSEQ multiplex PCR; TCRdb's version includes in-frame clones alone and lacks a portion of them. The profile shows over 130,000 clones, less than 95% of them singletons. Source: peripheral blood, taken 28 days after the second dose of the MenACWY control vaccine. These receptors all stem from an adult who received the MenACWY meningococcal vaccine as a control.

This chain uses TRBV6-5 with TRBJ2-1; D is unclear. Germline CDR1 reads MNHEY; CDR2 reads SVGAGI. V lost 4 bases and J 5 bases, leaving 12 bases between the germline ends. This CDR3 has 14 residues. The CDR3 DNA reads as TGTGCCAGCAGTTCGAACCCCAATCACAATGAGCAGTTCTTC. Its translation is CASSSNPNHNEQFF.

CDR3 coding DNA: TGTGCCAGCAGCTTTACTGGGTCCCACACCGAGCAGTTCTTC. Protein: CASSFTGSHTEQFF. This sequence joins TRBV11-3 and TRBJ2-1, with D uncertain. V was pared by 3 bases and J by 10 bases, with 16 bases between. Per the germline V gene, CDR1 is SGHNT and CDR2 is YENEEA. This CDR3 comprises 14 residues.

This chain links TRBV2 with TRBJ1-2; D not resolved. Between the trimmed V and J ends, which lost 6 bases and 6 bases, there was a span of 11 bases. Looked up from germline, CDR1 is SNHLY and CDR2 is FYNNEI. This CDR3 contains 12 residues. The CDR3 nucleotides read TGTGCCAGCAGGAGGCAGAACGATGGCTACACCTTC. Its translation is CASRRQNDGYTF.

The rearrangement uses TRBV27 and TRBJ2-7; maybe TRBD2 (6 bases). This CDR3 is 15 amino acids long. Trimming pared 10 bases from V and 3 bases from J, leaving 22 bases between. The germline gives CDR1 MNHEY, CDR2 SMNVEV (reference sequence). This CDR3 reads CATNIITGTLYEQYF. The CDR3 bases are TGTGCCACAAATATAATAACCGGGACTCTCTACGAGCAGTACTTC.

The chain recombines TRBV14 with TRBJ2-2, with TRBD1 matching over 9 bases. J was trimmed by 5 bases and V by 4 bases; bases with no gene match: 5. Germline V CDR1 and CDR2: SGHDN, FVKESK. There are 15 residues in the CDR3. In DNA, the CDR3 is TGTGCCAGCAGCCCCACAGGGGGCGGTACCGGGGAGCTGTTTTTT. It is translated as CASSPTGGGTGELFF. The full variable domain, rest sourced from reference TRBV14 and TRBJ2-2, is EAGVTQFPSHSVIEKGQTVTLRCDPISGHDNLYWYRRVMGKEIKFLLHFVKESKQDESGMPNNRFLAERTGGTYSTLKVQPAELEDSGVYFCASSPTGGGTGELFFGEGSRLTVL.

The chain combines TRBV12-3 or TRBV12-4 with TRBJ1-3; D unclear. Trimming removed 7 bases from V and 4 bases from J, with 8 bases in between. This CDR3 comprises 12 residues. CDR3 protein: CASKSEGNTIYF. DNA for the CDR3: TGTGCCAGCAAAAGTGAGGGAAACACCATATATTTT.

CDR3 coding DNA: TGTGCCAGCAGTGTGGCTAGCTTTATGAATGAGCAGTTCTTC. This translates into CASSVASFMNEQFF. V usage is TRBV2 and J usage is TRBJ2-1, with a weak D call TRBD2 (5 bases). CDR3 size: 14 residues. Trimming removed 4 bases from V and 7 bases from J, with 14 bases in between. The germline V gene encodes CDR1 SNHLY and CDR2 FYNNEI.

This chain uses TRBV27 with TRBJ2-1; 8 bases are shared with TRBD2. CDR1 and CDR2 from the germline V gene are MNHEY and SMNVEV (reference sequence). The CDR3 length is 15 residues. J gave up 1 base and V 4 bases, and 3 bases lay outside the gene matches. CDR3 residues: CASSSSGLSYNEQFF. The CDR3 DNA is TGTGCCAGCAGTTCTAGCGGGCTTTCCTACAATGAGCAGTTCTTC.

The V call is TRBV24-1, the J call TRBJ2-5; tentative D call: TRBD2 (6 bases). The CDR3 runs 15 residues. The germline V and J ends were trimmed by 4 bases and 7 bases, with 18 bases remaining between them. Germline V CDR1 and CDR2: KGHDR, SFDVKD. CDR3 loop: CATSDPGLREGTQYF. In DNA, the CDR3 is TGTGCCACCAGTGACCCTGGACTAAGGGAAGGGACCCAGTACTTC.

The gene calls are TRBV24-1 and TRBJ2-3; 15 bases fit TRBD2. Germline V lookup: CDR1 KGHDR, CDR2 SFDVKD. The CDR3 is made up of 18 amino acids. The V gene end was trimmed by 0 bases and the J gene end by 1 base; junction bases not matched to a gene: 1. CDR3 in amino acids: CATSDLGLAGGRTDTQYF. The CDR3 nucleotides read TGTGCCACCAGTGATTTGGGACTAGCGGGAGGGCGCACAGATACGCAGTATTTT.

The rearrangement joins TRBV11-2 to TRBJ2-5, with D possibly TRBD1 on 5 matching bases. V lost 4 bases and J 1 base, leaving 19 bases between the germline ends. The CDR3 totals 17 residues. CDR1 and CDR2 (germline): SGHAT, FQNNGV. The CDR3 is CASSSPRGGQGQETQYF. CDR3 DNA sequence: TGTGCCAGCAGCTCCCCCCGCGGCGGCCAGGGCCAAGAGACCCAGTACTTC.

The chain combines TRBV2 with TRBJ2-1; possibly TRBD2 for D (5 bases). CDR3 size: 15 residues. Looked up from germline, CDR1 is SNHLY and CDR2 is FYNNEI. The germline V and J ends were trimmed by 11 bases and 8 bases, with 25 bases remaining between them. The CDR3 spells CAGQADLYSLDEQFF. CDR3 in DNA: TGTGCCGGTCAAGCGGACCTGTATTCCTTAGATGAGCAGTTCTTC.

V is TRBV27 and J is TRBJ2-1; 16 bases match TRBD2. The CDR3 covers 20 residues. V dropped 2 bases and J dropped 0; count of bases not matched to a gene: 7. CDR1 is MNHEY, CDR2 SMNVEV, per germline (reference sequence). CDR3 loop: CASSLPTGLAGGYSYNEQFF. In DNA, the CDR3 is TGTGCCAGCAGTTTACCTACGGGACTAGCGGGGGGGTACTCCTACAATGAGCAGTTCTTC.

The CDR3 bases are TGTGCTAGTGGTCCGAGGACTAGCGGGAGTACAGATACGCAGTATTTT. Encoded protein: CASGPRTSGSTDTQYF. The chain joins TRBV12-5 to TRBJ2-3; 13 bases align to TRBD2. Per germline, CDR1 LGHNT and CDR2 FRNRAP. The length of the CDR3 is 16 residues. Germline trimming cut 5 bases from V and 3 bases from J; bases unmatched to any gene: 5. The variable domain in full, completed from reference TRBV12-5 and TRBJ2-3, reads DARVTQTPRHKVTEMGQEVTMRCQPILGHNTVFWYRQTMMQGLELLAYFRNRAPLDDSGMPKDRFSAEMPDATLATLKIQPSEPRDSAVYFCASGPRTSGSTDTQYFGPGTRLTVL.